The 6 T cell receptor beta chains below all came from one sample that was sequenced in a study of Graves' ophthalmopathy and Graves' hyperthyroidism. Amplification targeted the TCR beta CDR3 regions, with RNA transcripts as the source material. The first-round RT-PCR employed HTBI primers together with the Qiagen OneStep RT-PCR kit. A multiplex PCR was then performed as the second round. TCRdb re-called the multiplex PCR reads with MiXCR, one entry per CDR3 protein. The sample comprises over 200,000 distinct CDR3 sequences, 29% of which are singletons, and about 9.3% rests with the top ten. The specimen sequenced was peripheral blood. These receptors originate from a man in his fifties with Graves' ophthalmopathy.

This clonotype was picked up many times. One end of the junction fails to match germline, which may point to a read error. The chain carries TRBV29-1 and TRBJ2-7; D possibly matches TRBD1 or TRBD2 (7 bases each). CDR1 and CDR2 (germline): SQVTM, ANQGSEA. CDR3 length equals 13 residues. DNA of the CDR3: TGCAGCGTGAGGCCAGGGGGGGCCTACGAGCAGTGCTTC. Amino acid sequence: CSVRPGGAYEQCF.

This clonotype has a count of ten or more. The chain has TRBV6-1 and TRBJ1-1, with D maybe TRBD1 (5 bases). The V gene lost 3 bases and the J gene lost 5 bases, with 10 bases spanning the gap. CDR3 length: 13 residues. The germline V gene has CDR1 MNHNS and CDR2 SASEGT. The CDR3: CASSERGLTEAFF. The CDR3 nucleotides read TGTGCCAGCAGTGAGCGGGGGTTGACTGAAGCTTTCTTT.

The table lists this clonotype with many counts. The rearrangement links TRBV6-1 to TRBJ2-7; no firm D call. The V gene lost 8 bases and the J gene lost 4 bases, with 15 bases spanning the gap. This CDR3 spans 13 amino acids. CDR1 is MNHNS, CDR2 SASEGT, per germline. In DNA form, the CDR3 reads TGTGCCAGCGGCAGGTTGGGTTTTTACGAGCAGTACTTC. This encodes CASGRLGFYEQYF.

The gene calls are TRBV6-1 and TRBJ1-1; D is possibly TRBD1 (6 bases). The CDR3 is made up of 14 amino acids. Germline-derived CDR1 and CDR2 are MNHNS and SASEGT. V was clipped by 7 bases and J by 5 bases, with 17 bases between them. In nucleotides, the CDR3 is TGTGCCAGCATCCTACAGGGTTCGGGGACTGAAGCTTTCTTT. Residues: CASILQGSGTEAFF.

V is TRBV19 and J is TRBJ1-2; a weak D match, TRBD1 (6 bases). This CDR3 spans 15 amino acids. The V end was cut by 4 bases, the J end by 2 bases, with 14 bases between. Germline values: CDR1 LNHDA, CDR2 SQIVND (reference sequence). This chain's CDR3 is CASSTGGEGNYGYTF. The CDR3 DNA sequence: TGTGCCAGTAGTACGGGGGGCGAAGGCAACTATGGCTACACCTTC.

The chain has TRBV30 and TRBJ2-2; D perhaps matches TRBD1 (6 bases). The germline CDR1 and CDR2 sequences are GTSNPN and SVGIG (reference sequence). With 2 bases removed from V and 4 bases from J, the gap between germline ends came to 8 bases. The CDR3 sequence is 13 residues long. CDR3 in DNA: TGTGCCTGGAGTCGCAGGGGCACCGGGGAGCTGTTTTTT. Protein product: CAWSRRGTGELFF. Supplemented by reference TRBV30 and TRBJ2-2, the full variable domain reads SQTIHQWPATLVQPVGSPLSLECTVEGTSNPNLYWYRQAAGRGLQLLFYSVGIGQISSEVPQNLSASRPQDRQFILSSKKLLLSDSGFYLCAWSRRGTGELFFGEGSRLTVL.